This TCR beta chain was found in a study of T-cell memory formation after mild COVID-19. Study summary: The two donors had largely donor-specific TCR clusters. Overall study results and limits: Some clones that responded were present in memory (sampled pre-infection), which suggests cross-reactive memory joined. Among CD4+ contracting clones, most were CM and EM, and CD8+ ones EMRA. Clones from the second wave (peaking day 37) had unconfirmed SARS-CoV-2 specificity.

The CDR3 is made up of 12 amino acids. The V and J ends lost 1 base and 8 bases respectively, with 7 bases between them. Germline-derived CDR1 and CDR2 are KGHDR and SFDVKD. In the case of this clonotype: Its antigen is as yet unknown.

TCRdb called the 5' RACE reads again in MiXCR, with one record for every CDR3 protein. The sample shows a few hundred thousand distinct CDR3 sequences, about 15% of them seen only once. The gene calls are TRBV24-1 and TRBJ1-2; D gene ambiguous. The receptor was isolated from a man in his late teens or twenties who had mild COVID-19 (a few samples of this study predate the infection). Cell type and time point are not known. The sample taken for sequencing was PBMCs or a T cell subset sorted from them (not recorded which). The CDR3 region is CATSDFRGGYTF. DNA of the CDR3: TGTGCCACCAGTGATTTTCGGGGAGGCTACACCTTC.